These 30 T cell receptor beta chains were all obtained from the same sample, sequenced in a study of identical twins. Via MiXCR, TCRdb re-called the 5' RACE reads, giving one row per CDR3 protein. This sample carries around 18,000 distinct CDR3 sequences, 69% of them seen once, and the ten largest clones take 5.5% to 7%. Sequencing was carried out using memory (CD45RO+) T cells sorted from blood. The receptors were gathered from a woman under 30 in good health. This table probably holds off-target reads from a library built for another chain.

CDR3 sequence reads: CASTPQDGLVGLSYNEQFF. Written as DNA, the CDR3 is TGTGCCAGCACCCCCCAGGATGGCCTCGTAGGACTATCCTACAATGAGCAGTTCTTC. The chain has TRBV6-1 and TRBJ2-1; the D gene is possibly TRBD2 (6 bases). Germline lookup yields CDR1 MNHNS and CDR2 SASEGT. CDR3 length: 19 residues. Trimming took 7 bases from V and 1 from J, leaving 26 bases between them.

The chain is built from TRBV18 and TRBJ2-7, with TRBD1 matching over 8 bases. Trimming at V came to 3 bases and at J to 5 bases, leaving 3 bases not matched to a gene. Germline lookup yields CDR1 KGHSH and CDR2 LQKENI. The CDR3 is 13 residues long. The CDR3 reads CASSPGQEDEQYF. CDR3 DNA: TGTGCCAGCTCACCGGGACAGGAGGACGAGCAGTACTTC.

The rearrangement uses TRBV29-1 and TRBJ2-3; D remains ambiguous. The CDR3 is made up of 11 amino acids. Germline lookup yields CDR1 SQVTM and CDR2 ANQGSEA. Trimming stripped 0 bases from V and 8 bases from J, with 6 bases between. The CDR3 coding sequence is TGCAGCGTTGAAGATCGGGCTACGCAGTATTTT. Amino acid sequence: CSVEDRATQYF.

The V gene is TRBV29-1, the J gene TRBJ2-3; 9 bases agree with TRBD1. The CDR3 is 14 residues long. Germline values: CDR1 SQVTM, CDR2 ANQGSEA. Trimming at V came to 2 bases and at J to 3 bases, leaving 3 bases not matched to a gene. The CDR3, as DNA: TGCAGCGTTGAATCTGGACAGGGGACAGATACGCAGTATTTT. Translated, it gives CSVESGQGTDTQYF.

The chain uses TRBV11-2 and TRBJ2-2; D might be TRBD2 (5 bases). The CDR3 has 19 amino acids. The V end was cut by 1 base, the J end by 4 bases, with 22 bases between. Per the germline V gene, CDR1 is SGHAT and CDR2 is FQNNGV. CDR3 amino acids: CASSLGMMRVPKPTGELFF. DNA for the CDR3: TGTGCCAGCAGCTTAGGCATGATGAGGGTGCCGAAGCCCACCGGGGAGCTGTTTTTT. The variable domain in full, completed from reference TRBV11-2 and TRBJ2-2, reads EAGVAQSPRYKIIEKRQSVAFWCNPISGHATLYWYQQILGQGPKLLIQFQNNGVVDDSQLPKDRFSAERLKGVDSTLKIQPAKLEDSAVYLCASSLGMMRVPKPTGELFFGEGSRLTVL.

This chain uses TRBV6-5 with TRBJ2-2, with TRBD2 matching over 10 bases. J was trimmed by 8 bases and V by 5 bases; bases with no gene match: 5. The germline CDR1 and CDR2 sequences are MNHEY and SVGAGI. The CDR3 is 14 residues long. The CDR3 bases are TGTGCCAGCAGTACTCCTAGCGGGAGAGGGGAGCTGTTTTTT. This codes for CASSTPSGRGELFF.

This clonotype was found once. The J gene is TRBJ1-2, the V gene TRBV2, with D uncertain. Trimming removed 9 bases from V and 5 bases from J, with 7 bases in between. This CDR3 is 10 amino acids long. Germline CDR1 is SNHLY and CDR2 is FYNNEI. CDR3 region: CASREYGYTF. The CDR3, as DNA: TGTGCCAGTAGGGAGTATGGCTACACCTTC. Filled out from reference TRBV2 and TRBJ1-2, the complete variable domain reads EPEVTQTPSHQVTQMGQEVILRCVPISNHLYFYWYRQILGQKVEFLVSFYNNEISEKSEIFDDQFSVERPDGSNFTLKIRSTKLEDSAMYFCASREYGYTFGSGTRLTVV.

The rearrangement uses TRBV5-8 and TRBJ2-7; D call uncertain. Germline V gene sequence: CDR1 SGHTS, CDR2 YDEGEE. V gave up 2 bases and J gave up 4 bases, with 10 bases separating them. This CDR3 has 13 amino acids. The CDR3 here is CASSLKSRYEQYF. The CDR3 coding sequence is TGTGCCAGCAGCTTAAAGTCGAGGTACGAGCAGTACTTC.

On this clonotype: Compared with germline, one end of the junction differs, possibly owing to a read error. This chain connects TRBV6-6 to TRBJ1-2; no clear D gene. The CDR3 length is 11 residues. Germline CDR1 is MNHNY and CDR2 is SVGAGI (reference sequence). CDR3 sequence (DNA): TGTGCCAGCAGCCACGGGCAGGCGACTGCCTTC. Its translation is CASSHGQATAF.

V and J are TRBV20-1 and TRBJ2-5; D gene unclear. Germline CDR1 reads DFQATT; CDR2 reads SNEGSKA (reference sequence). V shed 5 bases and J shed 2 bases, with 9 bases lying between them. The CDR3 runs to 12 residues. The CDR3 sequence: CSALRMQETQYF. CDR3 in DNA: TGCAGTGCTCTCCGGATGCAAGAGACCCAGTACTTC.

This clonotype has only a few counts. The gene calls are TRBV6-5 and TRBJ2-1; D is unclear. The germline V gene encodes CDR1 MNHEY and CDR2 SVGAGI. CDR3 length equals 12 residues. The germline V and J ends were trimmed by 2 bases and 7 bases, with 6 bases remaining between them. The CDR3 sequence: CASSYAGNEQFF. The DNA for the CDR3 is TGTGCCAGCAGTTACGCCGGGAATGAGCAGTTCTTC.

V gene TRBV29-1 combines with J gene TRBJ2-7, with a possible D match to TRBD1 (8 bases). Germline V gene data show CDR1 as SQVTM and CDR2 as ANQGSEA. V shed 7 bases and J shed 1 base, with 23 bases lying between them. The CDR3 is 16 residues long. The CDR3 here is CSAAGDRDRSSYEQYF. The DNA of the CDR3 is TGCAGCGCCGCGGGAGACCGGGACAGGAGTTCCTACGAGCAGTACTTC.

This chain uses TRBV5-1 with TRBJ2-3; 11 bases align to TRBD2. Germline V CDR1 and CDR2: SGHRS, YFSETQ. The V gene end was trimmed by 0 bases and the J gene end by 1 base; junction bases not matched to a gene: 13. The CDR3 runs 20 residues. The chain's CDR3 is CASSLGSSGRAGLGTDTQYF. CDR3 nucleotides: TGCGCCAGCAGCTTGGGTAGTAGCGGGAGGGCCGGATTGGGCACAGATACGCAGTATTTT.

This clonotype was seen a few times. This chain connects TRBV29-1 to TRBJ2-7; tentatively, D is TRBD2 (5 bases). This CDR3 is built from 12 residues. Germline-derived CDR1 and CDR2 are SQVTM and ANQGSEA. With 6 bases removed from V and 1 base from J, the gap between germline ends came to 10 bases. The CDR3 here is CSVWTGSYEQYF. The DNA of the CDR3 is TGCAGCGTCTGGACTGGTTCCTACGAGCAGTACTTC.

The chain couples TRBV11-3 to TRBJ2-1; TRBD2 aligns across 8 bases. J was trimmed by 6 bases and V by 0 bases; bases with no gene match: 7. Germline V lookup: CDR1 SGHNT, CDR2 YENEEA. CDR3 length equals 16 residues. The CDR3 DNA reads TGTGCCAGCAGCTTAGAAGGGACTAGTGTTTTCAATGAGCAGTTCTTC. Amino acids: CASSLEGTSVFNEQFF. Full variable domain (outside the CDR3, taken from reference TRBV11-3 and TRBJ2-1): EAGVVQSPRYKIIEKKQPVAFWCNPISGHNTLYWYLQNLGQGPELLIRYENEEAVDDSQLPKDRFSAERLKGVDSTLKIQPAELGDSAVYLCASSLEGTSVFNEQFFGPGTRLTVL.

This clonotype was picked up a small number of times. J is TRBJ2-1 and V is TRBV2, with no clear D. CDR1 SNHLY and CDR2 FYNNEI come from the germline V gene. The CDR3 runs 12 residues. The V and J ends lost 4 bases and 6 bases respectively, with 7 bases between them. The chain's CDR3 is CASSAIFNEQFF. The CDR3 region has the DNA TGTGCCAGCAGTGCGATCTTCAATGAGCAGTTCTTC.

This rearrangement joins TRBV5-1 to TRBJ2-2; 13 nucleotides match TRBD2. Germline-derived CDR1 and CDR2 are SGHRS and YFSETQ. The CDR3 is 18 residues long. With V trimmed by 0 bases and J by 2 bases, 4 bases remained unmatched. In nucleotides, the CDR3 is TGCGCCAGCAGCTTGGTTGGACTAGCGGGAGCTAACACCGGGGAGCTGTTTTTT. This gives the protein CASSLVGLAGANTGELFF. Full variable domain (remainder filled in from reference TRBV5-1 and TRBJ2-2): KAGVTQTPRYLIKTRGQQVTLSCSPISGHRSVSWYQQTPGQGLQFLFEYFSETQRNKGNFPGRFSGRQFSNSRSEMNVSTLELGDSALYLCASSLVGLAGANTGELFFGEGSRLTVL.

This chain links TRBV29-1 with TRBJ2-1; 7 bases map to TRBD1. The germline V gene encodes CDR1 SQVTM and CDR2 ANQGSEA. This CDR3 region has 11 residues. Trimming took 2 bases from V and 10 from J; bases not matched to a gene: 2. CDR3 bases: TGCAGCGTTGAAAGGGGGCGGGAGCAGTTCTTC. Translating it yields CSVERGREQFF.

This clonotype appeared a few times. The CDR3 protein is CASSPLAGAANEQYF. In DNA form, the CDR3 reads TGTGCCAGCTCTCCCTTAGCGGGAGCTGCCAACGAGCAGTACTTC. V is TRBV18 and J is TRBJ2-7; 9 bases agree with TRBD2. The germline gives CDR1 KGHSH, CDR2 LQKENI. J lost 5 bases, V lost 6 bases, and 11 bases had no gene match. The CDR3 length is 15 residues.

This clonotype occurred a few times. J is TRBJ2-3 and V is TRBV20-1; 8 nucleotides agree with TRBD2. The CDR3 runs 15 residues. After removal of 6 bases from V and 1 base from J, the junction contained 9 bases not matched to a gene. The germline gives CDR1 DFQATT, CDR2 SNEGSKA (reference sequence). The CDR3 protein is CSAISGSMGTDTQYF. The CDR3 bases are TGCAGTGCCATAAGCGGGAGTATGGGCACAGATACGCAGTATTTT.

The chain joins TRBV20-1 to TRBJ2-1; perhaps TRBD2 as D (5 bases). This CDR3 region has 12 residues. Germline V gene data show CDR1 as DFQATT and CDR2 as SNEGSKA (reference sequence). V lost 2 bases and J lost 6, with 8 bases in between. The CDR3 region has the DNA TGCAGTGCTAGATGGGGAGTCAATGAGCAGTTCTTC. As protein: CSARWGVNEQFF.

The chain recombines TRBV11-2 with TRBJ2-5; D possibly corresponds to TRBD1 (5 bases). Germline CDR1 reads SGHAT; CDR2 reads FQNNGV. V lost 3 bases, J lost 0 bases, and 8 bases lay in between. This CDR3 spans 14 amino acids. In DNA, the CDR3 is TGTGCCAGCAGCTTCAACAGGAACCAAGAGACCCAGTACTTC. It translates to CASSFNRNQETQYF.

This chain links TRBV14 with TRBJ2-7; the match to TRBD1 covers 7 bases. CDR1 and CDR2 (germline): SGHDN, FVKESK. The length of the CDR3 is 14 residues. The ends lost 4 bases at V and 5 bases at J; junction bases unmatched: 8. The CDR3 sequence: CASSLGQVINEQYF. CDR3 nucleotides: TGTGCCAGCAGCCTCGGACAGGTGATCAACGAGCAGTACTTC. The variable domain in full, with the rest retrieved from reference TRBV14 and TRBJ2-7, is EAGVTQFPSHSVIEKGQTVTLRCDPISGHDNLYWYRRVMGKEIKFLLHFVKESKQDESGMPNNRFLAERTGGTYSTLKVQPAELEDSGVYFCASSLGQVINEQYFGPGTRLTVT.

J is TRBJ2-5 and V is TRBV20-1; 8 bases are a match to TRBD2. This CDR3 is 12 amino acids long. Germline trimming cut 7 bases from V and 5 bases from J; bases unmatched to any gene: 6. CDR1 is DFQATT and CDR2 is SNEGSKA in the germline V gene (reference sequence). The CDR3 nucleotides are TGCAGTGGAGCGGGAGTCTTGGAGACCCAGTACTTC. Protein: CSGAGVLETQYF.

The chain recombines TRBV11-2 with TRBJ1-2; D ambiguous. The V gene lost 0 bases and the J gene lost 2 bases, with 13 bases spanning the gap. Looked up from germline, CDR1 is SGHAT and CDR2 is FQNNGV. The CDR3 is 16 amino acids. The DNA of the CDR3 is TGTGCCAGCAGCTTAGACACAGTCACCTTAAACTATGGCTACACCTTC. Amino acid sequence: CASSLDTVTLNYGYTF.

Only one count was recorded for this clonotype. The chain is built from TRBV6-5 and TRBJ2-1; 8 bases line up with TRBD2. The CDR3 loop spans 18 amino acids. V was pared by 2 bases and J by 7 bases, with 16 bases of the junction left unmatched. Per the germline V gene, CDR1 is MNHEY and CDR2 is SVGAGI. CDR3 loop: CASSYPPSGLAGYNEQFF. CDR3 DNA: TGTGCCAGCAGTTACCCGCCGTCGGGCCTAGCGGGTTATAATGAGCAGTTCTTC.

The chain is built from TRBV25-1 and TRBJ2-3; TRBD2 aligns across 13 bases. J gave up 6 bases and V 4 bases, and 4 bases lay outside the gene matches. The CDR3 has 15 amino acids. Germline-derived CDR1 and CDR2 are MGHDK and SYGVNS. The CDR3 protein is CASSAGLAGADTQYF. CDR3 bases: TGTGCCAGCAGTGCAGGACTAGCGGGAGCTGATACGCAGTATTTT. Using reference TRBV25-1 and TRBJ2-3 for the parts outside the CDR3, the full variable domain is EADIYQTPRYLVIGTGKKITLECSQTMGHDKMYWYQQDPGMELHLIHYSYGVNSTEKGDLSSESTVSRIRTEHFPLTLESARPSHTSQYLCASSAGLAGADTQYFGPGTRLTVL.

This clonotype qualifies as medium-sized. V is TRBV30 and J is TRBJ1-1, with no clear D. V was clipped by 0 bases and J by 5 bases, with 4 bases between them. The CDR3 consists of 11 residues. Per the germline V gene, CDR1 is GTSNPN and CDR2 is SVGIG (reference sequence). CDR3 DNA sequence: TGTGCCTGGAGTGTACAGACTGAAGCTTTCTTT. Translated: CAWSVQTEAFF.

The V and J genes are TRBV29-1 and TRBJ1-1, with D hard to call. Trimming stripped 3 bases from V and 1 base from J, with 12 bases between. Germline-derived CDR1 and CDR2 are SQVTM and ANQGSEA. This CDR3 is built from 14 residues. The CDR3 DNA follows: TGCAGCGTTGACAAGGGCGGGAGGAACACTGAAGCTTTCTTT. Protein product: CSVDKGGRNTEAFF.

The chain links TRBV6-2 or TRBV6-3 to TRBJ2-2; 10 bases line up with TRBD2. Germline loops: CDR1 MNHEY, CDR2 SVGEGT. J gave up 2 bases and V 4 bases, and 4 bases lay outside the gene matches. The CDR3 consists of 16 residues. CDR3 bases: TGTGCCAGCAGTTCCCTAGCGGGAGAAAACACCGGGGAGCTGTTTTTT. It encodes CASSSLAGENTGELFF.